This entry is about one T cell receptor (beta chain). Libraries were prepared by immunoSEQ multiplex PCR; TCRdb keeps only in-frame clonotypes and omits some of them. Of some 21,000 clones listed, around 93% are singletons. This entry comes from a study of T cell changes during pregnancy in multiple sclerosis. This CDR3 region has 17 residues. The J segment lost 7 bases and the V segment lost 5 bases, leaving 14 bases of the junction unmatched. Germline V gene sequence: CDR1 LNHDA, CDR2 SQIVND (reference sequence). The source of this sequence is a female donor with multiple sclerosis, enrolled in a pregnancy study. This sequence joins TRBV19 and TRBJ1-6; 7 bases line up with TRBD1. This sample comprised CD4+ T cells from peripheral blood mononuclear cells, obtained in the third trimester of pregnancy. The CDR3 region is CASSLPAGTAENSPLHF. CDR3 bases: TGTGCCAGTAGTCTCCCGGCGGGGACAGCGGAGAATTCACCCCTCCACTTT.